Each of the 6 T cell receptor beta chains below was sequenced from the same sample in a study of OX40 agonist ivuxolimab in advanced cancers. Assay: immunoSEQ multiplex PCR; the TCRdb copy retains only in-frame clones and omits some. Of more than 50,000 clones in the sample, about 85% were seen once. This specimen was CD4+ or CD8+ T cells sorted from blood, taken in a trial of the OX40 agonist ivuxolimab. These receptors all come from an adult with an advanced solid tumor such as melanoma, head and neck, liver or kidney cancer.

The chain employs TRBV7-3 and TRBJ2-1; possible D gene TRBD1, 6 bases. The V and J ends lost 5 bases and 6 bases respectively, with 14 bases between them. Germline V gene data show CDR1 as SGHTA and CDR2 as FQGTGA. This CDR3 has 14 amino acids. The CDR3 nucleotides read TGTGCCAGCAGCCGAGTACAGGGAAGCAATGAGCAGTTCTTC. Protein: CASSRVQGSNEQFF.

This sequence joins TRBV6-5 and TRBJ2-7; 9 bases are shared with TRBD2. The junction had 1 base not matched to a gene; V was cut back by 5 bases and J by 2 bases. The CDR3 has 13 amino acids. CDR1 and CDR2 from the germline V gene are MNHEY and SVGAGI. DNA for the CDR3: TGTGCCAGCAGTGTAGCGGGAGCCTACGAGCAGTACTTC. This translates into CASSVAGAYEQYF.

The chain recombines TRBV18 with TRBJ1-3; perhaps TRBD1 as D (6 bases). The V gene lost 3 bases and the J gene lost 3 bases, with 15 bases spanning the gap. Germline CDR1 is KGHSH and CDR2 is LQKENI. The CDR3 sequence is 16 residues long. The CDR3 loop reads CASSPSSGEIGNTIYF. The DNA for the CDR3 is TGTGCCAGCTCACCGTCGTCAGGGGAAATTGGAAACACCATATATTTT.

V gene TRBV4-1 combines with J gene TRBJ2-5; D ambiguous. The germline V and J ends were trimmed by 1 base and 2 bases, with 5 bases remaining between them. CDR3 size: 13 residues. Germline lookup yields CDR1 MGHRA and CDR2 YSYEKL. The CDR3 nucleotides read TGCGCCAGCAGCCAAGGCCCTCAAGAGACCCAGTACTTC. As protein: CASSQGPQETQYF.

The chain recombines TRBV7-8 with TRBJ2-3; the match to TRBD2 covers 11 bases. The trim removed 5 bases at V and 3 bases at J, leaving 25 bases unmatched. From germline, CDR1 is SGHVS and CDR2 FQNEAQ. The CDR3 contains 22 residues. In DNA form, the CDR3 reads TGTGCCAGCAGCCAACGGACAGGCCAACTAGCGGGAGCTAGCCGGGAAACAGATACGCAGTATTTT. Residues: CASSQRTGQLAGASRETDTQYF.

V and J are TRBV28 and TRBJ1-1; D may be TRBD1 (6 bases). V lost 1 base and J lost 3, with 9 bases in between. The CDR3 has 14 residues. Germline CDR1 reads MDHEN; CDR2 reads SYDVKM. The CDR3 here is CASSLSQGHTEAFF. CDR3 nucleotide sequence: TGTGCCAGCAGTTTATCCCAGGGGCACACTGAAGCTTTCTTT.